This TCR beta chain was found in a study of blood T cells in healthy people across ages. Study-wide results and limits: The unsorted PBMCs prevented any conclusive comparison of naive versus antigen-experienced cells.

Using a J-beta primer mix together with a sample-barcoded 5' primer, a second PCR was run for about 7 to 12 cycles. One entry per CDR3 protein, called by TCRdb with MiXCR from the 5' RACE reads. The sample consists of roughly 800,000 distinct CDR3 sequences, 58% of them appearing once. In its sample, this clonotype was seen once. Its antigen remains unidentified. The limits of the CDR3 on the DNA are not certain, so only TCRdb's listed CDR3 is given. Sequenced input: blood. This TCR was sampled from a man under 40 in good health.

CDR3 protein: CASSKPRGQGLIRYLCTDTQYF. The chain links TRBV21-1 to TRBJ2-3; the DNA was not used to check the table's D call, TRBD1. TRBV21-1 is recorded as a pseudogene. The CDR3 spans 22 amino acids, including both terminal residues.